This TCR beta chain originates from a study of early T cells in non-severe SARS-CoV-2 infection. Study context: Unpaired chains resulted from sequencing bulk RNA of unsorted whole blood. Study-wide points: Sequences matched to VDJdb favored anti-spike CD8 responses, while private and CD4 specificities were missed.

Researchers tagged individual cDNA molecules with unique molecular identifiers. TCRdb independently ran MiXCR on the 5' RACE reads; one entry per CDR3 protein. Of approximately 75,000 distinct CDR3 sequences listed, 4.6% are singletons. This clonotype was detected many times. The antigen remains unidentified. Germline CDR1 and CDR2: DFQATT and SNEGSKA (reference sequence). The V end lost 4 bases, the J end lost 4 bases, and 13 bases lay between the germline ends. This CDR3 has 13 amino acids. The sample was whole blood, taken at baseline. This sequence was found in an adult who was a healthcare worker with PCR-confirmed SARS-CoV-2 infection or an uninfected control (not recorded which). The donor label of this sample is uncertain. The chain combines TRBV20-1 with TRBJ1-2; D might be TRBD1 (6 bases). DNA for the CDR3: TGCAGTGCTACCCACAGGGAGGGCTATGGCTACACCTTC. This codes for CSATHREGYGYTF.